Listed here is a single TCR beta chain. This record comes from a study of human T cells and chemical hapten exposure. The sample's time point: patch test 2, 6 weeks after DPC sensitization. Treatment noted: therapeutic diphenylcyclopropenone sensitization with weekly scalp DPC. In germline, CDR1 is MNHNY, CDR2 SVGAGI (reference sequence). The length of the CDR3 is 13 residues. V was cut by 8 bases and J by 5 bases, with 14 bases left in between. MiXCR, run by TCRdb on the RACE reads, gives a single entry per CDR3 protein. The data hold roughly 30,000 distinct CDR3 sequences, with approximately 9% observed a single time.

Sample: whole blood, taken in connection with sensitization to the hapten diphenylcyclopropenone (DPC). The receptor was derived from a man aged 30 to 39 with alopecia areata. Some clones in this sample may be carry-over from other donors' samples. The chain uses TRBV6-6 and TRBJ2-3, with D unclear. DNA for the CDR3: TGTGCCAGCGGCTCCCCCCGACAAGATACGCAGTATTTT. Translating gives CASGSPRQDTQYF.